The 27 T cell receptor beta chains given below trace back to one sample, sequenced in a study of blood T cell repertoires in COVID-19. Libraries were prepared by immunoSEQ multiplex PCR; TCRdb keeps only in-frame clonotypes and omits some of them. The sample consists of 50,000 to 55,000 clones, more than 75% of them appearing once. The material sequenced was peripheral blood. The origin of the receptors is a man aged 45-65 years with active COVID-19.

This sequence joins TRBV3-1 (or the pseudogene TRBV3-2) and TRBJ1-4; 9 positions agree with TRBD1. The CDR3 length is 18 residues. With 4 bases clipped from V and 3 bases from J, the junction kept 12 bases outside the gene matches. Germline V CDR1 and CDR2: LGHDT, YNNKEL (reference sequence). CDR3 amino acids: CASSPVPGQGGSNEKLFF. The CDR3 DNA is TGTGCCAGCAGCCCGGTTCCGGGACAGGGTGGGTCTAATGAAAAACTGTTTTTT.

The genes are TRBV4-2 and TRBJ2-5, with 9 bases identical to TRBD2. Germline V gives CDR1 LGHNA, CDR2 YNFKEQ. V lost 4 bases to trimming and J lost 5 bases; unmatched junction nucleotides: 8. This CDR3 region has 15 residues. This chain's CDR3 is CASSLYSGGAETQYF. CDR3 nucleotide sequence: TGTGCCAGCAGCCTATATAGCGGGGGAGCGGAGACCCAGTACTTC.

A note on this clone: A junction end diverges from the germline sequence, so it may reflect a read error. The chain uses TRBV7-7 and TRBJ2-7; 8 bases agree with TRBD1. Germline-derived CDR1 and CDR2 are SSHAT and FNYEAQ (reference sequence). There are 13 residues in the CDR3. CDR3 DNA: TGTGCTAGCAGCCACGGACAGGGCTACGAGCAGTACTTC. Translating gives CASSHGQGYEQYF.

The rearrangement links TRBV30 to TRBJ2-1, with TRBD2 as a possible D gene (6 bases). Germline CDR1 and CDR2: GTSNPN and SVGIG (reference sequence). V was cut by 2 bases and J by 0 bases, with 14 bases left in between. CDR3 size: 16 residues. The CDR3 reads CAWSRGAGSSYNEQFF. The CDR3 DNA reads as TGTGCCTGGAGTCGGGGAGCGGGTAGCTCCTACAATGAGCAGTTCTTC.

The gene calls are TRBV7-9 and TRBJ1-1; tentatively, D is TRBD1 (6 bases). The V end was cut by 5 bases, the J end by 8 bases, with 12 bases between. The germline V gene has CDR1 SEHNR and CDR2 FQNEAQ (reference sequence). The length of the CDR3 is 12 residues. As DNA, the CDR3 is TGTGCCAGCAGCGTCGACAGGATCGAAGCTTTCTTT. Translated, it gives CASSVDRIEAFF.

This clone was seen a single time. V usage is TRBV6-2 or TRBV6-3 and J usage is TRBJ1-5, with a tentative D call TRBD1 (5 bases). The V end was cut by 0 bases, the J end by 6 bases, with 9 bases between. CDR1 and CDR2 from the germline V gene are MNHEY and SVGEGT. The CDR3 has 14 amino acids. The DNA for the CDR3 is TGTGCCAGCAGTTACTCGGGGGGAGGTCAGCCCCAGCATTTT. Its protein product is CASSYSGGGQPQHF.

This rearrangement joins TRBV7-9 to TRBJ1-2, with TRBD1 as a possible D gene (5 bases). Germline assignment: CDR1 SEHNR and CDR2 FQNEAQ (reference sequence). This CDR3 contains 13 residues. Trimming cost V 3 bases and J 4 bases, with 9 bases left between them. The CDR3 bases are TGTGCCAGCAGCTTCCGGGGGGGCTATGGCTACACCTTC. Translated: CASSFRGGYGYTF.

The CDR3 DNA reads TGTGCCAGCAGTGACTCCGGGACAGGGGGCTACAATGAGCAGTTCTTC. It codes for CASSDSGTGGYNEQFF. The chain couples TRBV6-4 to TRBJ2-1; TRBD1 agrees at 11 bases. Germline loops: CDR1 MRHNA, CDR2 SNTAGT. V gave up 0 bases and J gave up 3 bases; unmatched junction bases: 1. The CDR3 runs 16 residues.

This chain uses TRBV9 with TRBJ1-5; the D gene is possibly TRBD1 (5 bases). CDR1 is SGDLS and CDR2 is YYNGEE in the germline V gene. Trimming pared 3 bases from V and 7 bases from J, leaving 17 bases between. The CDR3 has 15 amino acids. The DNA of the CDR3 is TGTGCCAGCAGCGCCGTACCTGACAGTAACCAGCCCCAGCATTTT. It is translated as CASSAVPDSNQPQHF.

There are a few counts of this clone. This chain joins TRBV5-4 and TRBJ2-7; D gene uncertain. CDR1 SGHNT and CDR2 YYREEE come from the germline V gene (reference sequence). V was trimmed by 0 bases and J by 4 bases, leaving 8 bases between them. CDR3 length equals 13 residues. CDR3 in DNA: TGTGCCAGCAGCTTGGGTCAGGTTTACGAGCAGTACTTC. Amino acid sequence: CASSLGQVYEQYF.

The V call is TRBV15, the J call TRBJ2-1; the D gene is possibly TRBD2 (5 bases). Trimming removed 6 bases at V and 2 bases at J, with 17 bases between. CDR1 and CDR2 from the germline V gene are LNHNV and YYDKDF (reference sequence). The CDR3 is 16 amino acids. The CDR3 sequence: CATRPQLGSPYNEQFF. The CDR3 bases are TGTGCCACCAGGCCCCAATTAGGGAGCCCCTACAATGAGCAGTTCTTC.

The chain links TRBV3-1 (or the pseudogene TRBV3-2) to TRBJ2-7, with TRBD1 matching 10 bases. The CDR3 has 17 amino acids. V shed 0 bases, J shed 2 bases, and the junction held 7 bases outside the gene matches. CDR1 and CDR2 (germline): LGHDT, YNNKEL (reference sequence). The CDR3 sequence is CASSQDLRGTGAYEQYF. The CDR3, as DNA: TGTGCCAGCAGCCAAGATCTCAGAGGGACAGGGGCCTACGAGCAGTACTTC.

This clone has only a few counts. The chain is built from TRBV11-2 and TRBJ1-2; 7 positions agree with TRBD1. Germline trimming cut 0 bases from V and 14 bases from J; bases unmatched to any gene: 6. Looked up from germline, CDR1 is SGHAT and CDR2 is FQNNGV. This CDR3 region has 12 residues. CDR3: CASSLERQGETF. Written as DNA, the CDR3 is TGTGCCAGCAGCTTAGAGCGACAGGGAGAGACCTTC.

This clone came up once. The J gene is TRBJ2-5, the V gene TRBV5-4; D is possibly TRBD1 (6 bases). V was pared by 4 bases and J by 1 base, with 14 bases between. CDR1 is SGHNT, CDR2 YYREEE, per germline (reference sequence). CDR3 length equals 15 residues. The CDR3 loop reads CASSNLGTFQETQYF. The CDR3, as DNA: TGTGCCAGCAGCAATCTCGGGACATTCCAAGAGACCCAGTACTTC.

The chain employs TRBV3-1 (or the pseudogene TRBV3-2) and TRBJ1-5; D is perhaps TRBD1 (5 bases). The CDR3 is 14 amino acids. Germline-derived CDR1 and CDR2 are LGHDT and YNNKEL (reference sequence). V was pared by 5 bases and J by 3 bases, with 11 bases between. CDR3 protein: CASSETVTNQPQHF. The CDR3 DNA follows: TGTGCCAGCAGCGAGACAGTTACCAATCAGCCCCAGCATTTT.

J is TRBJ2-5 and V is TRBV5-1; D not certain. The CDR3 has 13 amino acids. Germline V gene sequence: CDR1 SGHRS, CDR2 YFSETQ. Trimming took 2 bases from V and 0 from J, leaving 5 bases between them. Written as DNA, the CDR3 is TGCGCCAGCAGCTTACAGTACCAAGAGACCCAGTACTTC. This translates into CASSLQYQETQYF.

In regard to this clone: Relative to the germline gene, one junction end is altered; a read error may explain this. The V gene is TRBV7-7, the J gene TRBJ2-5; D is unresolved. Germline loops: CDR1 SSHAT, CDR2 FNYEAQ (reference sequence). The CDR3 has 12 amino acids. The DNA of the CDR3 is TGTGCTAGCAGCTTTTTCGGGGAGACCCAGTACTTC. Amino acids: CASSFFGETQYF.

The chain is built from TRBV6-6 and TRBJ1-1; D gene unclear. This CDR3 comprises 11 residues. Looked up from germline, CDR1 is MNHNY and CDR2 is SVGAGI (reference sequence). V was shortened by 4 bases and J by 9 bases, with 9 bases between the two germline ends. This chain's CDR3 is CASSSLVQAFF. Written as DNA, the CDR3 is TGTGCCAGCAGTTCCCTTGTTCAAGCTTTCTTT.

The genes are TRBV15 and TRBJ1-2, with D uncertain. The CDR3 runs 14 residues. Trimming shortened V by 1 base and J by 3 bases, and 9 bases separated the two germline ends. CDR1 is LNHNV and CDR2 is YYDKDF in the germline V gene (reference sequence). CDR3 DNA: TGTGCCACCAGCAGAGCGACCACAGACTATGGCTACACCTTC. Residues: CATSRATTDYGYTF.

J is TRBJ2-5 and V is TRBV11-2; the match to TRBD2 covers 7 bases. With V trimmed by 3 bases and J by 1 base, 8 bases remained unmatched. Germline lookup yields CDR1 SGHAT and CDR2 FQNNGV. This CDR3 region has 16 residues. CDR3 nucleotides: TGTGCCAGCAGCTTCAGAGGGAGGGCCCTCCAAGAGACCCAGTACTTC. It specifies CASSFRGRALQETQYF.

The V and J genes are TRBV7-2 and TRBJ2-7, with D perhaps matching TRBD1 (5 bases). Trimming removed 1 base from V and 3 bases from J, with 13 bases in between. The CDR3 consists of 15 residues. The germline gives CDR1 SGHTA, CDR2 FQGNSA. CDR3 sequence reads: CASSLVGVRHYEQYF. In DNA form, the CDR3 reads TGTGCCAGCAGCTTAGTAGGGGTCAGACACTACGAGCAGTACTTC. Full variable domain (outside the CDR3, taken from reference TRBV7-2 and TRBJ2-7): GAGVSQSPSNKVTEKGKDVELRCDPISGHTALYWYRQSLGQGLEFLIYFQGNSAPDKSGLPSDRFSAERTGGSVSTLTIQRTQQEDSAVYLCASSLVGVRHYEQYFGPGTRLTVT.

This clone was seen just once. The genes are TRBV6-5 and TRBJ2-1, with D maybe TRBD2 (6 bases). The CDR3 runs 13 residues. V dropped 10 bases and J dropped 4 bases, with 14 bases sitting between them. Germline V gene sequence: CDR1 MNHEY, CDR2 SVGAGI. Here the CDR3 reads CATIRAGYNEQFF. The DNA of the CDR3 is TGTGCCACTATCAGGGCGGGGTACAATGAGCAGTTCTTC.

The chain combines TRBV5-5 with TRBJ2-2; D might be TRBD1 (6 bases). The germline CDR1 and CDR2 sequences are SGHKS and YYEKEE (reference sequence). The V gene lost 1 base and the J gene lost 6 bases, with 7 bases spanning the gap. The CDR3 is made up of 13 amino acids. CDR3 amino acids: CASSLWGPGELFF. The DNA for the CDR3 is TGTGCCAGCAGCTTGTGGGGGCCCGGGGAGCTGTTTTTT.

This clone showed up just a few times. CDR3 residues: CAWRSGLGELFF. DNA of the CDR3: TGTGCCTGGAGATCAGGGCTCGGGGAGCTGTTTTTT. V gene TRBV30 combines with J gene TRBJ2-2, with a possible D match to TRBD1 (5 bases). This CDR3 is 12 amino acids long. The ends were cut back, 3 bases at V and 7 bases at J, with 9 bases in the middle. The V gene's germline CDR1 is GTSNPN and CDR2 SVGIG (reference sequence). Using reference TRBV30 and TRBJ2-2 for the parts outside the CDR3, the full variable domain is SQTIHQWPATLVQPVGSPLSLECTVEGTSNPNLYWYRQAAGRGLQLLFYSVGIGQISSEVPQNLSASRPQDRQFILSSKKLLLSDSGFYLCAWRSGLGELFFGEGSRLTVL.

This clone was counted a single time. J is TRBJ2-5 and V is TRBV6-6; D may be TRBD1 (6 bases). The CDR3 has 14 amino acids. Germline-derived CDR1 and CDR2 are MNHNY and SVGAGI (reference sequence). With 6 bases removed from V and 5 bases from J, the gap between germline ends came to 16 bases. CDR3 residues: CASRVQGPQETQYF. The CDR3 DNA reads as TGTGCCAGCAGGGTACAGGGCCCCCAGGAGACCCAGTACTTC.

CDR3 region: CASSYTKQGNYGYTF. As DNA, the CDR3 is TGTGCCAGCAGTTACACTAAACAGGGGAACTATGGCTACACCTTC. The V gene is TRBV6-5, the J gene TRBJ1-2, with TRBD1 matching 7 bases. The germline V gene encodes CDR1 MNHEY and CDR2 SVGAGI. The CDR3 contains 15 residues. V trimming: 2 bases; J trimming: 2 bases; junction bases outside the gene matches: 5.

V gene TRBV9 combines with J gene TRBJ2-3; D remains unclear. This CDR3 region has 12 residues. V was clipped by 3 bases and J by 2 bases, with 4 bases between them. The germline V gene has CDR1 SGDLS and CDR2 YYNGEE. This chain's CDR3 is CASSGNTDTQYF. CDR3 nucleotides: TGTGCCAGCAGCGGTAACACAGATACGCAGTATTTT.